This T cell receptor (beta chain) is drawn from a study of blood T cell repertoires in COVID-19. Study in general: Some COVID-19 samples were acute and others convalescent; all came from the United States, Italy and Spain.

This CDR3 spans 19 amino acids. Here immunoSEQ multiplex PCR was the method, and the copy in TCRdb shows in-frame clones only, minus some. The sample has under 250,000 clones, approximately 89% seen once; the top ten hold 1.5% to 2%. This chain connects TRBV7-5 to TRBJ1-1; the D call of TRBD1 is as the table states it, not checked on the DNA. TRBV7-5 is described as a pseudogene. The clonotype was recovered from a woman aged 55-69 years who had recovered from COVID-19. The sequenced sample was peripheral blood. CDR3 sequence: CARSLECGRTGAVNTEAFF. Written as DNA, the CDR3 is TGTGCCAGAAGCTTAGAGTGCGGACGGACAGGGGCCGTGAACACTGAAGCTTTCTTT.